What follows are 18 T cell receptor beta chains derived from one specimen sequenced in a study of early T cells in non-severe SARS-CoV-2 infection. TCRdb recomputed calls from the 5' RACE reads with MiXCR, one row per CDR3 protein. The sample has 80,000 or so distinct CDR3 sequences, 6% to 7% seen once. The sequenced sample consisted of whole blood. These receptors were taken from an adult who was a healthcare worker with PCR-confirmed SARS-CoV-2 infection or an uninfected control (not recorded which).

There are many counts of this clonotype. The chain joins TRBV19 to TRBJ2-1; 10 bases line up with TRBD2. V was pared by 5 bases and J by 9 bases, with 16 bases of the junction left unmatched. CDR1 and CDR2 (germline): LNHDA, SQIVND (reference sequence). This CDR3 has 17 amino acids. The chain's CDR3 is CASSGGKLAGHGIEQFF. CDR3 nucleotides: TGTGCCAGTAGTGGGGGTAAACTAGCGGGACATGGTATTGAGCAGTTCTTC.

This clonotype was detected many times. The CDR3 loop reads CSVTVTGGTEAFF. As DNA, the CDR3 is TGCAGCGTGACCGTAACAGGGGGCACTGAAGCTTTCTTT. The V call is TRBV29-1, the J call TRBJ1-1; 8 bases align to TRBD1. The CDR3 is made up of 13 amino acids. Per germline, CDR1 SQVTM and CDR2 ANQGSEA. With 6 bases clipped from V and 4 bases from J, the junction kept 7 bases outside the gene matches.

The V call is TRBV7-2, the J call TRBJ2-2, with 10 bases matching TRBD1. CDR3 size: 15 residues. V dropped 5 bases and J dropped 5; count of bases not matched to a gene: 5. Germline loops: CDR1 SGHTA, CDR2 FQGNSA. The DNA of the CDR3 is TGTGCCAGCAGCACAAGGACAGGGGGTACCGGGGAGCTGTTTTTT. Protein sequence: CASSTRTGGTGELFF.

This clonotype was observed many times. The chain recombines TRBV15 with TRBJ2-6, with unresolved D. Per germline, CDR1 LNHNV and CDR2 YYDKDF (reference sequence). The CDR3 covers 18 residues. With 1 base removed from V and 0 bases from J, the gap between germline ends came to 13 bases. The CDR3 DNA reads as TGTGCCACCAGCAGAGCCCCAGCGAGGAACTCTGGGGCCAACGTCCTGACTTTC. Translation gives CATSRAPARNSGANVLTF.

This clonotype was seen a few times. V gene TRBV9 combines with J gene TRBJ2-7, with TRBD2 matching 11 bases. Germline V lookup: CDR1 SGDLS, CDR2 YYNGEE. Trimming at V came to 5 bases and at J to 2 bases, leaving 6 bases not matched to a gene. This CDR3 has 15 residues. Here the CDR3 reads CASSDGTSGPYEQYF. The DNA of the CDR3 is TGTGCCAGCAGTGACGGGACTAGCGGACCCTACGAGCAGTACTTC.

This clonotype was picked up a small number of times. The rearrangement links TRBV9 to TRBJ2-7; D not resolved. This CDR3 is built from 12 residues. Trimming shortened V by 0 bases and J by 6 bases, and 7 bases separated the two germline ends. Looked up from germline, CDR1 is SGDLS and CDR2 is YYNGEE. Written as DNA, the CDR3 is TGTGCCAGCAGCGTAGGGAAGGGCGAGCAGTACTTC. Amino acid sequence: CASSVGKGEQYF. Drawing the rest from reference TRBV9 and TRBJ2-7, the complete variable domain is DSGVTQTPKHLITATGQRVTLRCSPRSGDLSVYWYQQSLDQGLQFLIQYYNGEERAKGNILERFSAQQFPDLHSELNLSSLELGDSALYFCASSVGKGEQYFGPGTRLTVT.

This clonotype was counted ten times or more. The J gene is TRBJ2-5, the V gene TRBV4-2; 12 positions agree with TRBD2. Germline V lookup: CDR1 LGHNA, CDR2 YNFKEQ. The CDR3 consists of 16 residues. V gave up 4 bases and J gave up 2 bases; unmatched junction bases: 5. The CDR3 region is CASSRGTSGFQETQYF. CDR3 coding DNA: TGTGCCAGCAGCCGAGGGACTAGCGGGTTTCAAGAGACCCAGTACTTC.

This chain connects TRBV5-6 to TRBJ2-4; 10 bases align to TRBD1. There are 15 residues in the CDR3. Trimming took 7 bases from V and 0 from J; bases not matched to a gene: 4. The germline CDR1 and CDR2 sequences are SGHDT and YYEEEE. The CDR3 loop is CASRGQGIAKNIQYF. The CDR3 bases are TGTGCCAGCCGGGGACAGGGGATAGCCAAAAACATTCAGTACTTC.

V usage is TRBV7-2 and J usage is TRBJ2-1; 9 bases line up with TRBD1. CDR1 SGHTA and CDR2 FQGNSA come from the germline V gene. Losses at the gene ends were 3 bases for V and 8 bases for J; bases not matched to a gene: 2. The CDR3 runs to 13 residues. CDR3 bases: TGTGCCAGCAGCTTTACAGGGGGCGATGAGCAGTTCTTC. Amino acids: CASSFTGGDEQFF.

This clonotype appeared a few times. The chain uses TRBV7-2 and TRBJ2-7; 8 bases align to TRBD1. The CDR3 has 14 amino acids. V was pared by 1 base and J by 4 bases, with 3 bases of the junction left unmatched. CDR1 is SGHTA and CDR2 is FQGNSA in the germline V gene. DNA of the CDR3: TGTGCCAGCAGCTTAGGTGGGACAGGATACGAGCAGTACTTC. The encoded protein is CASSLGGTGYEQYF.

This clonotype was counted between two and nine times. This CDR3 reads CAPRPSGYNEQFF. The CDR3 DNA reads TGTGCCCCACGCCCCAGCGGGTACAATGAGCAGTTCTTC. This chain connects TRBV10-3 to TRBJ2-1, with a tentative D call TRBD2 (6 bases). The CDR3 spans 13 residues. The germline gives CDR1 ENHRY, CDR2 SYGVKD. V lost 11 bases, J lost 4 bases, and 15 bases lay in between.

The rearrangement joins TRBV6-6 to TRBJ2-1; D is unclear. CDR1 MNHNY and CDR2 SVGAGI come from the germline V gene (reference sequence). The CDR3 is made up of 11 amino acids. The V end was cut by 4 bases, the J end by 8 bases, with 6 bases between. CDR3 amino acids: CASSFNDEQFF. CDR3 bases: TGTGCCAGCAGTTTCAACGATGAGCAGTTCTTC.

The chain joins TRBV5-1 to TRBJ1-2; D is perhaps TRBD1 (5 bases). This CDR3 has 15 amino acids. V lost 0 bases to trimming and J lost 8 bases, with 17 bases between them. From germline, CDR1 is SGHRS and CDR2 YFSETQ. The CDR3 is CASSLGQPSLRGYTF. In DNA form, the CDR3 reads TGCGCCAGCAGCTTGGGACAGCCATCATTACGCGGCTACACCTTC.

The table lists this clonotype with a few counts. J is TRBJ1-2 and V is TRBV4-2; 9 bases map to TRBD1. Germline assignment: CDR1 LGHNA and CDR2 YNFKEQ. The V segment lost 0 bases and the J segment 5 bases; nucleotides outside the gene matches: 7. The CDR3 is made up of 16 amino acids. CDR3 sequence reads: CASSQDHRGPAYGYTF. The DNA of the CDR3 is TGTGCCAGCAGCCAAGACCACAGGGGGCCGGCATATGGCTACACCTTC.

In this sample, this clonotype turned up many times. V gene TRBV12-3 or TRBV12-4 combines with J gene TRBJ1-5, with TRBD1 identical over 7 bases. The CDR3 length is 13 residues. V dropped 6 bases and J dropped 6; count of bases not matched to a gene: 5. CDR3 sequence reads: CASRRQGSQPQHF. CDR3 DNA: TGTGCCAGCAGGCGACAGGGAAGTCAGCCCCAGCATTTT.

This clonotype has more than one count but fewer than ten. V gene TRBV7-9 combines with J gene TRBJ1-1; 7 nucleotides align to TRBD1. This CDR3 region has 12 residues. V was pared by 2 bases and J by 7 bases, with 1 base of the junction left unmatched. The germline CDR1 and CDR2 sequences are SEHNR and FQNEAQ (reference sequence). CDR3 bases: TGTGCCAGCAGCTTACAGGGGGTTGAAGCTTTCTTT. Translation gives CASSLQGVEAFF.

The chain carries TRBV24-1 and TRBJ2-5; 8 positions match TRBD1. Trimming at V came to 5 bases and at J to 1 base, leaving 2 bases not matched to a gene. Per the germline V gene, CDR1 is KGHDR and CDR2 is SFDVKD. The CDR3 has 14 residues. The CDR3 DNA reads as TGTGCCACCAGTGTCACAGGGGGCCAAGAGACCCAGTACTTC. It yields the protein CATSVTGGQETQYF.

This clonotype was seen at least ten times. The genes are TRBV5-6 and TRBJ2-7, with D perhaps assigned TRBD1 or TRBD2 (5 bases each). V was pared by 2 bases and J by 3 bases, with 12 bases between. Germline CDR1 is SGHDT and CDR2 is YYEEEE. CDR3 length: 14 residues. CDR3 residues: CASSFGDGSYEQYF. The CDR3 nucleotides are TGTGCCAGCAGCTTCGGGGACGGCAGCTACGAGCAGTACTTC.